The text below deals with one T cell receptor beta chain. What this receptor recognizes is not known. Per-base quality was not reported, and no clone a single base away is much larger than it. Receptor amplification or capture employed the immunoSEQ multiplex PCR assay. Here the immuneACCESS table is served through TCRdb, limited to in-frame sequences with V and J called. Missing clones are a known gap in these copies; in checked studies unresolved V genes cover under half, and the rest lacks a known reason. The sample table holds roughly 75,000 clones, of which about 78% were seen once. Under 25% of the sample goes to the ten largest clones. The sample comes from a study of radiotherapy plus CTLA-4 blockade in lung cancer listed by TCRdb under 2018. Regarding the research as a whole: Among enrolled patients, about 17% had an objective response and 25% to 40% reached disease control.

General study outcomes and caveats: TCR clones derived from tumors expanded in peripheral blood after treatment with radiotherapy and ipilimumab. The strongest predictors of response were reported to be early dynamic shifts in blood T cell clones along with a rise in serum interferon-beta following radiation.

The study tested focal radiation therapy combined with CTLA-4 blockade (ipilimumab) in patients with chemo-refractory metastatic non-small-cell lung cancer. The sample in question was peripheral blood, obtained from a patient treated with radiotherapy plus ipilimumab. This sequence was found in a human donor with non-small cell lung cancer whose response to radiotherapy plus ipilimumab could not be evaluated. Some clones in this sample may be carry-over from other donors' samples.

The DNA sequence is as follows: TGTGCCAGCAGCTTGGTTGGGCCGAATCAGCCCCAGCATTTT. It specifies CASSLVGPNQPQHF. The chain links TRBV5-6 with TRBJ1-5; the D gene is unclear. V gives up 0 bases and J gives up 4 bases, and the segment between their germline ends measures 8 bases. Sequences SGHDT (CDR1) and YYEEEE (CDR2) are obtained from the germline V gene. Taken from cysteine to phenylalanine, the CDR3 has 14 residues. Left in the record is the CDR3 DNA by itself, 42 bases read in frame from the first base.